This T cell receptor (beta chain) was profiled in a study of T cell responses to AZD1222 COVID-19 vaccine (dated by TCRdb to the early 2020s). For the study in its entirety: AZD1222 recipients with second doses at about 4 weeks or about 12 weeks were pooled, because spike-specific TCR depth and breadth did not differ between schedules. TCR sequencing was performed for 230 to 250 trial participants, of whom around 200 were given two doses of AZD1222 and around 25 were given two doses of MenACWY control vaccine. Trial participants were enrolled into age subgroups of 18-55, 56-69 and 70-plus years, which contained roughly 150, 30 and 60 TCR-sequenced participants, respectively. The research as a whole found: Participants were mostly white British, with more females than males. The authors suggested clonal diversity may have been underestimated. Reportedly, close to half of the unique spike-specific TCRs recognized epitopes lying outside the regions that are mutated in the B.1.351 and B.1.1.7 variants. A significant rise in spike-specific TCR breadth and depth was observed after two AZD1222 doses relative to day 0 and relative to MenACWY recipients. CD4 TCRs associated with the vaccine covered the entire spike protein, and the dominant responses were in regions 160-218 and 743-854. No day 14 peak-response samples were available, so repertoires were characterized only after the peak T cell response. In the small 56-69-year group, the increase in depth fell short of significance, most likely because of low power. Conclusions about previously exposed vaccinees were limited because only six AZD1222 recipients were SARS-CoV-2 seropositive at baseline.

Read against the paper, the sample's time point label means: baseline before first vaccination. Vaccinee samples were obtained from the UK trials COV001 and COV002, which included a single-blind randomized controlled phase 2/3 trial of AZD1222 (ChAdOx1 nCoV-19) in healthy adults. Trial participant PBMC samples were collected at day 0 and day 28 after the second dose for TCRbeta chain sequencing. The CDR3 regions of human TCRbeta chains were subjected to immunosequencing. The study's processing was this. Repertoire TCRs were matched against a reference library of SARS-CoV-2-specific TCRs generated with the MIRA antigen-specificity platform. Breadth was defined as the fraction of unique TCRs that were SARS-CoV-2-associated. Depth was defined as the fraction of total T cells that were SARS-CoV-2-associated. Each spike-specific TCR was assigned to its reactive spike region and to a CD4 or CD8 class using the MIRA data. Log10-transformed breadth and depth values were compared by one-way ANOVA with Sidak's multiple comparisons tests. TCRdb holds this immuneACCESS table with in-frame rearrangements only. Some clones are missing; in checked studies, unresolved V genes explain under half, and the rest has no known cause. That table gives V, J and clone size, and the DNA gave D and trimming. Across this sample there are approximately 130,000 clones, with approximately 94% seen only once. Under 4% of the sample is held by the ten biggest clonotypes.

The germline V gene encodes CDR1 SEHNR and CDR2 FQNEAQ (reference sequence). The CDR3 starts with the cysteine, ends with the phenylalanine, and has 14 residues. Only CDR3 DNA remains: 42 bases, in frame from the first base. Trimming leaves V shorter by 1 base and J shorter by 9 bases, with the junction holding 6 bases beyond the gene matches. Turning to this clone: The antigen this receptor binds is unknown. Qualities for individual bases were not recorded, and no much larger clone is one base off.

The sample consisted of peripheral blood, taken on day 0 of AZD1222 vaccination. Recombination joined TRBV7-9 with TRBJ2-1; 7 central bases correspond to TRBD2. This receptor was identified in an adult in good health. CDR3 reads: CASSLGGGSVEQFF. In nucleotides, the sequence is TGTGCCAGCAGCTTAGGGGGGGGATCGGTTGAGCAGTTCTTC.